This T cell receptor beta chain is from a study of blood T cell repertoires in COVID-19 (TCRdb year 2020). General notes on the study: Samples from collaborators originated in the United States, Italy and Spain and spanned both the acute and convalescent phases of COVID-19. The prospective study material was composed of cDNA or gDNA derived from T cells, B-cell-depleted T cells, or PBMCs. The dataset comprised deeply sampled blood TCRbeta repertoires from subjects exposed to, actively infected with, or recovered from COVID-19. The repertoires were released in a freely available public database intended as a resource for research on the immune response to SARS-CoV-2. Samples were obtained from the ongoing ImmuneRACE study (first 160 participants) and from roughly 1,300 subjects provided by 6 global collaborators. Sample metadata almost always included a de-identified subject ID, COVID-19 status, age in years and sex. Where HLA class I and class II types were available, the types were taken from metadata supplied by the sample provider, not from assay-based typing.

As to this clone: No cognate antigen has been identified for it. No clone much larger than this one lies a single base away; base qualities are absent.

Overall study results and their limits: The quantity of clinical and demographic metadata differed by source and by participant and was supplied without curation.

The immunoSEQ Assay, a bias-controlled multiplex PCR, was used to amplify TCRbeta CDR3 regions from genomic DNA. Turning to the authors' computational methods: The number of nucleated cells in each sample was estimated by amplification of reference gene primers within the assay. To quantify the absolute abundance of each unique TCRbeta CDR3 rearrangement, sequence reads were collapsed and filtered. Productive Simpson clonality was computed per sample as the square root of Simpson's diversity index over productive rearrangements. Held by TCRdb, this immuneACCESS table contains in-frame sequences only and omits some clones. Under half of the omission traces to an unresolved V gene where checked; the cause of the rest is unknown. V and J calls and clone size are those listed in that table; D and trimming were worked out from the DNA. Within this sample are approximately 250,000 clones, with around 89% of them counted one time only. Jointly, the top ten make up over 4% of the sample.

The germline V gene (reference sequence) specifies LNHDA as CDR1 and SQIVND as CDR2. The CDR3 runs 15 residues from the cysteine to the phenylalanine. This entry keeps only the CDR3 DNA: 45 bases, framed from base 1. The junction shows trimming of 6 bases on V and 6 bases on J, and the gene matches do not reach 13 bases of it. Participants in the prospective study were aged roughly 18 to 100 years, lived in about two dozen United States geographic areas, and enrolled through a virtual design. In the prospective study, participants were assigned to cohorts based on the clinical history participants reported in a screening survey and a study questionnaire. Recovered participants in ImmuneRACE Cohort 3 were defined by two consecutive negative NP/OP PCR tests, clearance by a healthcare professional, or resolution of symptoms. Each participant in the prospective study had whole blood, serum and a nasopharyngeal or oropharyngeal swab collected by mobile phlebotomists. Participants in the prospective study had the option to provide additional blood draws and questionnaires over an approximately 2-month period. Prospective study blood samples were shipped either frozen or at room temperature before DNA extraction.

The TCR sequence derives from a woman between 25 and 40 years old who had recovered from COVID-19. The material sequenced was PBMCs or T cells enriched from blood (not recorded which). The chain joins TRBV19 to TRBJ1-2, and TRBD1 matches 7 of the central bases. CDR3 reads: CASSEGAGASDGYTF. The nucleotide sequence is given as TGTGCCAGTAGCGAGGGGGCAGGAGCTTCTGATGGCTACACCTTC.